The clone carrying this TCR beta chain was picked up one time. The antigen is unknown. The data derive from a study of T cell responses to AZD1222 COVID-19 vaccine. Sequencing used immunoSEQ multiplex PCR; TCRdb keeps in-frame clones, though not all of them. The sample yields under 85,000 clones, 70% to 90% seen once. V lost 2 bases and J lost 4; bases outside the gene matches: 8. This CDR3 is 15 amino acids long. Germline values: CDR1 KGHSH, CDR2 LQKENI. Whole-study results and caveats: In the spike-specific TCR repertoire, nearly half reportedly target unmutated variant regions. Females made up more of the donors, who were largely white British, and clonal diversity may have come out too low. Baseline serostatus was positive in only a handful of AZD1222 recipients. Spike-specific TCR breadth rose after two AZD1222 doses, and depth rose as well.

The source was peripheral blood, collected on day 0 of AZD1222 vaccination. The chain employs TRBV18 and TRBJ2-7, with 7 bases lining up with TRBD1. The sequence derives from an adult in good health. The CDR3 loop reads CASSPSGTEEYEQYV. CDR3 nucleotides: TGTGCCAGCTCACCATCCGGGACAGAAGAGTACGAGCAGTACGTC.